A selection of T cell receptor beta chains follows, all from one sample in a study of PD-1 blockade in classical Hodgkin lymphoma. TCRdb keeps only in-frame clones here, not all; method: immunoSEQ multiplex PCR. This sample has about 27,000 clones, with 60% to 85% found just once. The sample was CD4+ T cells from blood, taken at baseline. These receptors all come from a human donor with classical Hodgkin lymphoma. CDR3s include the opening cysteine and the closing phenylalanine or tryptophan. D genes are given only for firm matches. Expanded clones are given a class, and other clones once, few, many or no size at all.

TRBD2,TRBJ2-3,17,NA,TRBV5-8,TGTGCCAGCAGCCGAGAGGGGCTAGCGGGGACCAGGGATACGCAGTATTTT,CASSREGLAGTRDTQYF
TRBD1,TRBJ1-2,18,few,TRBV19,TGTGCCAGTACCTCCCAGTACGGGTTCGGGACAGGGTTCTATGGCTACACCTTC,CASTSQYGFGTGFYGYTF
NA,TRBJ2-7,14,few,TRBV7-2,TGTGCCAGCAGCTTCGGGACGGAAACCTACGAGCAGTACTTC,CASSFGTETYEQYF
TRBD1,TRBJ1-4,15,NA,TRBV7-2,TGTGCCAGCAGCCAACAGGGGGGGACTAATGAAAAACTGTTTTTT,CASSQQGGTNEKLFF
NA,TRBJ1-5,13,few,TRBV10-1,TGCGCCAGGGAAGGGGGGTGCAATCAGCCCCAGCATTTT,CAREGGCNQPQHF
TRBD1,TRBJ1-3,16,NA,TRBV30,TGTGCCTCCATCAGGGGGGGCTCATCCTCTGGAAACACCATATATTTT,CASIRGGSSSGNTIYF
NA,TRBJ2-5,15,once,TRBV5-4,TGTGCCAGCAGCTTGGCCTCCAGGGGAGGAGAGACCCAGTACTTC,CASSLASRGGETQYF
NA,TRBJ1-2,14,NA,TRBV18,TGTGCCAGCTCAGAAGGGACGACTTCATATGGCTACACCTTC,CASSEGTTSYGYTF
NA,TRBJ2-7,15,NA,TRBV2,TGTGCCAGCAGTGAATCTAGGTGGGGGTTCTACGAGCAGTACTTC,CASSESRWGFYEQYF
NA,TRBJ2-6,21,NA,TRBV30,TGTGCCTGGAGTGTATCCCGGACCGCCGGGGGCCCCCCCTCTGGGGCCAACGTCCTGACTTTC,CAWSVSRTAGGPPSGANVLTF
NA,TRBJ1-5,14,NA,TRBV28,TGTGCCAGCAGCTCCGGTGGGAGCAATCAGCCCCAGCATTTT,CASSSGGSNQPQHF
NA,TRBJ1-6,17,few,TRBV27,TGTGCCAGCAGTACGCTACTCCAGGGAACCTATAATTCACCCCTCCACTTT,CASSTLLQGTYNSPLHF
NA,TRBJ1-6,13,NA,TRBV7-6,TGTGCCAGCAGCTCGCGGACCACTTCACCCCTCCACTTT,CASSSRTTSPLHF
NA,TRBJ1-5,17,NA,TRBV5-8,TGTGCCAGCAGCTTCATTCTGGGGGATTTTTCTCTTCAGCCCCAGCATTTT,CASSFILGDFSLQPQHF
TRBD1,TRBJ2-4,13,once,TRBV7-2,TGTGCCAGCAGCGTGGACAGGGATGACATTCAGTACTTC,CASSVDRDDIQYF
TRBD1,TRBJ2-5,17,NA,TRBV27,TGTGCCAGCAGTTTTCTCGGGACAGGGATAATCCAAGAGACCCAGTACTTC,CASSFLGTGIIQETQYF
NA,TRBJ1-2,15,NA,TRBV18,TGTGCCAGCTCACCCTTAACGGACAGCAACTATGGCTACACCTTC,CASSPLTDSNYGYTF
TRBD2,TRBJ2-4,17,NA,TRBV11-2,TGTGCCAGCAGCACCGGGACTAGCGGATTAGCCAAAAACATTCAGTACTTC,CASSTGTSGLAKNIQYF
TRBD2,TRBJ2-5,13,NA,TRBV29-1,TGCAGCGTTGACCCTAGCGGGGTAGAGACCCAGTACTTC,CSVDPSGVETQYF
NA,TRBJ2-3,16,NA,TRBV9,TGTGCCAGCAGCGTTACAGGGAACCCTAGCACAGATACGCAGTATTTT,CASSVTGNPSTDTQYF
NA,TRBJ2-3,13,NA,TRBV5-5,TGTGCCAGCAGCTTCGGGGGCGCAGATACGCAGTATTTT,CASSFGGADTQYF
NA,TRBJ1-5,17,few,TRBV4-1,TGCGCCAGCAGCCAAGACGGTCAAGGGAGCCCCAATCAGCCCCAGCATTTT,CASSQDGQGSPNQPQHF
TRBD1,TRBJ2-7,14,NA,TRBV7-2,TGTGCCAGCAGCTTAGAGAGGGGGCCCTACGAGCAGTACTTC,CASSLERGPYEQYF
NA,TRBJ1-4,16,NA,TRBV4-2,TGTGCCAGCAGCCAAGGACAGGAAGAAGGTAATGAAAAACTGTTTTTT,CASSQGQEEGNEKLFF
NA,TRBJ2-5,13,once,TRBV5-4,TGTGCCAGCAGCTTGAGTCACTCTGAGACCCAGTACTTC,CASSLSHSETQYF
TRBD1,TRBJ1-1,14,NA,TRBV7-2,TGTGCCAGCAGCTGGACCCCAGGGACAGGTGAAGCTTTCTTT,CASSWTPGTGEAFF